The clone carrying this T cell receptor beta chain was counted between two and nine times. Sequenced material consisted of expressed TCRB transcripts (all of the isolated RNA was reverse transcribed). Assay used: immunoSEQ multiplex PCR; TCRdb lists only in-frame clones, some missing. The sample lists more than 150,000 clones, approximately 9% occurring once. Germline CDR1 is SGHTS and CDR2 is YDEGEE. The CDR3 totals 18 residues. V shed 0 bases and J 4 bases; nucleotides not matched to a gene: 11. The sample is drawn from a study of beta chain features in type 1 diabetes. V and J are TRBV5-8 and TRBJ2-5; 11 bases fit TRBD2. The receptor was isolated from a woman aged 18 to 35 in good health. Sample: central memory CD4+ T cells from blood. CDR3 coding DNA: TGTGCCAGCAGCTTGGCCATAGGAGTAGCGGGGGGGACAGAGACCCAGTACTTC. Translating it yields CASSLAIGVAGGTETQYF.